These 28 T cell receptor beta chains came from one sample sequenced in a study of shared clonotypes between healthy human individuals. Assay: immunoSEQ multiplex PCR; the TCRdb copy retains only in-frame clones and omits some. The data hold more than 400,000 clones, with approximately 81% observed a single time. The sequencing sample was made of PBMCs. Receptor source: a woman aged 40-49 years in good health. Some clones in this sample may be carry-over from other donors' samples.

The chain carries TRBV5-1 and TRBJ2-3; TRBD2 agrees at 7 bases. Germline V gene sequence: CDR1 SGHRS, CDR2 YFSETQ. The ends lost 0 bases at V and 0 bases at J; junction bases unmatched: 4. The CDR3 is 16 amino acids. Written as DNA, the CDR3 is TGCGCCAGCAGCTTGGTGACGGGAGGCAGCACAGATACGCAGTATTTT. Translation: CASSLVTGGSTDTQYF.

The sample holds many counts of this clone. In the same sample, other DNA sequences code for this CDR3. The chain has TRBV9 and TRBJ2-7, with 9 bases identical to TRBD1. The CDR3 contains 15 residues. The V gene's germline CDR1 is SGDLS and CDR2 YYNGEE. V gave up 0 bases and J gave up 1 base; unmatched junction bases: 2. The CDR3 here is CASSVEGTGSYEQYF. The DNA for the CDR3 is TGTGCCAGCAGCGTAGAGGGGACAGGGTCCTACGAGCAGTACTTC.

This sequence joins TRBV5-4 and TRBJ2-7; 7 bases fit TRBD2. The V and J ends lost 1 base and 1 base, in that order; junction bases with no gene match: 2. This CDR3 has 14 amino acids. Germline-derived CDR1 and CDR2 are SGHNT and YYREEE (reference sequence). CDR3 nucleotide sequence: TGTGCCAGCAGCTTGAGTAGCGGGTCCTACGAGCAGTACTTC. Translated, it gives CASSLSSGSYEQYF.

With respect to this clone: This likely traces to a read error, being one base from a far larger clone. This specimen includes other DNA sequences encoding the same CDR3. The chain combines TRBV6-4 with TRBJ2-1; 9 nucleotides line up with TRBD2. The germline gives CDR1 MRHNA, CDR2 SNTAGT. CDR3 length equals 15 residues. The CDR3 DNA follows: TGCGCCAGCAGTCAACTAGCGGGCGAGTACAATGAGCAGTTCTTC. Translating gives CASSQLAGEYNEQFF.

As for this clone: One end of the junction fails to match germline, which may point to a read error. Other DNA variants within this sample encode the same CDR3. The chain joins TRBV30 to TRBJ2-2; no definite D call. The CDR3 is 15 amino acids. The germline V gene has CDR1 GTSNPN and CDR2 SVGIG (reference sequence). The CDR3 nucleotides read TGTGCCTGGAGTCTAGGTCGAGTTGACACCGGAGAGCCGTTTTTT. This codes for CAWSLGRVDTGEPFF. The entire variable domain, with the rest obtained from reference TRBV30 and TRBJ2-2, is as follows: SQTIHQWPATLVQPVGSPLSLECTVEGTSNPNLYWYRQAAGRGLQLLFYSVGIGQISSEVPQNLSASRPQDRQFILSSKKLLLSDSGFYLCAWSLGRVDTGEPFFGEGSRLTVL.

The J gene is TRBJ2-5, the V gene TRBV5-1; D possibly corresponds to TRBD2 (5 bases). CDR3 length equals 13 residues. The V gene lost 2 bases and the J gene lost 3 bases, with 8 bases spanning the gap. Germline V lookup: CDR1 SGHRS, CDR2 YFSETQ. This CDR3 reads CASSFGGEETQYF. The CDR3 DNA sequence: TGCGCCAGCAGCTTTGGAGGAGAAGAGACCCAGTACTTC.

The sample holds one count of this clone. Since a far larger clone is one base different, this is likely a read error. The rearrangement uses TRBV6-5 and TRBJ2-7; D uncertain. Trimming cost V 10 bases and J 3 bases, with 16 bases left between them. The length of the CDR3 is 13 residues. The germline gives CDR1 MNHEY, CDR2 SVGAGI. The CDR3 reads CATSRYSFYEQYF. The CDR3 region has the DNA TGTGCCACCTCGAGGTACAGCTTCTACGAGCAGTACTTC.

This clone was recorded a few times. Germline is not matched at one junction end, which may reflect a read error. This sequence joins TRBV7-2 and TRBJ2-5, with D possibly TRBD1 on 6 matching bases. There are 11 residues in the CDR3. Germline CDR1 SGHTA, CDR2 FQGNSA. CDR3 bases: TGTGCCAGCAGCTTGGGGGCCACCCGGGACTTC. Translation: CASSLGATRDF.

CDR3 in amino acids: CAWAPGRSYGYTF. CDR3 nucleotides: TGTGCCTGGGCCCCAGGGAGGTCCTATGGCTACACCTTC. The chain recombines TRBV30 with TRBJ1-2; tentative D call: TRBD1 (5 bases). V lost 5 bases to trimming and J lost 4 bases, with 14 bases between them. The CDR3 runs to 13 residues. CDR1 is GTSNPN and CDR2 is SVGIG in the germline V gene (reference sequence).

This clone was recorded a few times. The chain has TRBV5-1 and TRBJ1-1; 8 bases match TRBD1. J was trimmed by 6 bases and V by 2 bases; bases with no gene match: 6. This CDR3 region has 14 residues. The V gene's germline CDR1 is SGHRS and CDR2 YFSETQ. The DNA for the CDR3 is TGCGCCAGCAGCTTCCAGGGGGCGAGTGCTGAAGCTTTCTTT. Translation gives CASSFQGASAEAFF.

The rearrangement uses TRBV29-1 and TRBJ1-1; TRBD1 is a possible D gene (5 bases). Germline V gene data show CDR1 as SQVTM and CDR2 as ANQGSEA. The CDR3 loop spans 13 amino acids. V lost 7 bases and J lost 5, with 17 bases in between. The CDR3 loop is CSAAEGPGTEAFF. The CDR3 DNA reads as TGCAGCGCCGCCGAGGGGCCGGGGACTGAAGCTTTCTTT.

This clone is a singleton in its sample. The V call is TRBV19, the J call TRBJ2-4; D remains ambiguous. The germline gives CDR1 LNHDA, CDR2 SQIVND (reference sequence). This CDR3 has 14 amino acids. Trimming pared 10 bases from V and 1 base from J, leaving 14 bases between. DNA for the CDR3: TGTGCCACCAAAGAGGACCTGGCCAAAAACATTCAGTACTTC. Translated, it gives CATKEDLAKNIQYF. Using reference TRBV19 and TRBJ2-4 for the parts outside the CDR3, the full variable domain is DGGITQSPKYLFRKEGQNVTLSCEQNLNHDAMYWYRQDPGQGLRLIYYSQIVNDFQKGDIAEGYSVSREKKESFPLTVTSAQKNPTAFYLCATKEDLAKNIQYFGAGTRLSVL.

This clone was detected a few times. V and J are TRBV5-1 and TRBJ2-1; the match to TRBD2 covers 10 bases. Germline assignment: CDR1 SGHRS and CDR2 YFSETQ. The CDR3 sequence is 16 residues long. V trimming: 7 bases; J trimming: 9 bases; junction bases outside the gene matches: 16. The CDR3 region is CASAPLAGDRLFEQFF. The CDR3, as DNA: TGCGCCAGCGCGCCTCTAGCGGGAGACCGACTTTTTGAGCAGTTCTTC.

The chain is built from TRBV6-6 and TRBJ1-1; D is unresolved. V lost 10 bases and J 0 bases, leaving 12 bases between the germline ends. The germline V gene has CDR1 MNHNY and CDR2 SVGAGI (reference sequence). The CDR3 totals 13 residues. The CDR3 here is CATMPRLNTEAFF. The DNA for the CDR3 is TGTGCCACCATGCCACGGCTGAACACTGAAGCTTTCTTT.

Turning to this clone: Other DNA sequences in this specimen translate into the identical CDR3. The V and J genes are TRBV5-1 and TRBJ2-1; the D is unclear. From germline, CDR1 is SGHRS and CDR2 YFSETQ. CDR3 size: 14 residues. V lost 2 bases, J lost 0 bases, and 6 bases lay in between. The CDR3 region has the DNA TGCGCCAGCAGCTTTGGAGACTCCTACAATGAGCAGTTCTTC. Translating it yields CASSFGDSYNEQFF. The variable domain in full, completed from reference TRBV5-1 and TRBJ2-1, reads KAGVTQTPRYLIKTRGQQVTLSCSPISGHRSVSWYQQTPGQGLQFLFEYFSETQRNKGNFPGRFSGRQFSNSRSEMNVSTLELGDSALYLCASSFGDSYNEQFFGPGTRLTVL.

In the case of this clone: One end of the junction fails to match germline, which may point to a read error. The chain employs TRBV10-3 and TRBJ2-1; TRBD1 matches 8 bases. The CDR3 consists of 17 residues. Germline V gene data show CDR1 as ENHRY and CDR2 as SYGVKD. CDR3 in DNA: TGTGCCAGCAGTCAAACCACTAGCACAGGGGGGTACAATGAGCAGTTCTTC. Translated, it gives CASSQTTSTGGYNEQFF.

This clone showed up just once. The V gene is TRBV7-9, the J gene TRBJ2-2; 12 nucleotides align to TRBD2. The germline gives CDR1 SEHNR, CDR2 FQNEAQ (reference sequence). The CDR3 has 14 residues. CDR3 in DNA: TGTGCTTCCTGGACTAGCGGGACCCCCGGGGAGCTGTTTTTT. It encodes CASWTSGTPGELFF.

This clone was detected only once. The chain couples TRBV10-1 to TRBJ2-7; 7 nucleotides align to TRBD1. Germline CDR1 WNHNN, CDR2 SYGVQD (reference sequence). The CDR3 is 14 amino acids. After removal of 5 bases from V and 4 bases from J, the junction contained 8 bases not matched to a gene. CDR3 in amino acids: CASSQRQGVYEQYF. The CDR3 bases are TGCGCCAGCAGTCAAAGACAGGGAGTTTACGAGCAGTACTTC.

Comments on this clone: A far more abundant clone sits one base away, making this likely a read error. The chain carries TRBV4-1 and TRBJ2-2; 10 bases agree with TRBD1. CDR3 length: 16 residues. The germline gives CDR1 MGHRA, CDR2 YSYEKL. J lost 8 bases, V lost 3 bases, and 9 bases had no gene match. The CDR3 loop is CASSHYRTGGLGELFF. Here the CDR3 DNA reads TGCGCCAGCAGCCATTACAGGACAGGGGGGTTGGGGGAGCTGTTTTTT.

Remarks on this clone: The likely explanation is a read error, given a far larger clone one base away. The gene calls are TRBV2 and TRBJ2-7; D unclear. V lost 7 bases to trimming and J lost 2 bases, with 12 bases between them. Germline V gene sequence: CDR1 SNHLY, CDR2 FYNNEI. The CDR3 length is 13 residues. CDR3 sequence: CASMVTPAYEQYF. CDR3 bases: TGTGCCAGCATGGTAACACCAGCCTACGAGCAGTACTTC.

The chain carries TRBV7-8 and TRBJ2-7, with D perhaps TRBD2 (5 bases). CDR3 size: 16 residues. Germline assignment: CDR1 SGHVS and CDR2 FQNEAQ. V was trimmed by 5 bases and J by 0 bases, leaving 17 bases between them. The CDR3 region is CASSPYPSGLSYEQYF. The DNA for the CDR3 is TGTGCCAGCAGCCCCTACCCGAGCGGCCTCTCCTACGAGCAGTACTTC.

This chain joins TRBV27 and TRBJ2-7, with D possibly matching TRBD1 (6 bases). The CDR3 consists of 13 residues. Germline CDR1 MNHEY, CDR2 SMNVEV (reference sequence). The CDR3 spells CASRWPTGYEQYF. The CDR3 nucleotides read TGTGCGAGTCGATGGCCGACAGGCTACGAGCAGTACTTC.

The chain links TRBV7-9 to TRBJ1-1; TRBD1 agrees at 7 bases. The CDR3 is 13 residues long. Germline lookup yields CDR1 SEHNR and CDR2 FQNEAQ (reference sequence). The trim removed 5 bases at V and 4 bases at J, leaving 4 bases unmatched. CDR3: CASSLQGGTEAFF. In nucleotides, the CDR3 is TGTGCCAGCAGCCTCCAGGGGGGCACTGAAGCTTTCTTT.

CDR3: CASNLGLGSEAFF. In nucleotides, the CDR3 is TGTGCCAGCAATCTGGGCCTAGGTTCTGAAGCTTTCTTT. The V and J genes are TRBV2 and TRBJ1-1; D gene ambiguous. Germline CDR1 is SNHLY and CDR2 is FYNNEI. Trimming shortened V by 7 bases and J by 6 bases, and 15 bases separated the two germline ends. The CDR3 is made up of 13 amino acids. The variable domain in full, completed from reference TRBV2 and TRBJ1-1, reads EPEVTQTPSHQVTQMGQEVILRCVPISNHLYFYWYRQILGQKVEFLVSFYNNEISEKSEIFDDQFSVERPDGSNFTLKIRSTKLEDSAMYFCASNLGLGSEAFFGQGTRLTVV.

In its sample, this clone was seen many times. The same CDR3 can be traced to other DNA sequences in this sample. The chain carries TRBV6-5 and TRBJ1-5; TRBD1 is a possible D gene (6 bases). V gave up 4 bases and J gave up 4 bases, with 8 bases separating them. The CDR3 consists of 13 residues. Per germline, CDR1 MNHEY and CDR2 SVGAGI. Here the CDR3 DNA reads TGTGCCAGCAGTTGGGGGGCTAATCAGCCCCAGCATTTT. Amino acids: CASSWGANQPQHF.

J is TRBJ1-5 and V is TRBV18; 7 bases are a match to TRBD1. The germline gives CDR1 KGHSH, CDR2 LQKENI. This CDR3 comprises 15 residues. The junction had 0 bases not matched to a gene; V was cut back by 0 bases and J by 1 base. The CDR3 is CASSPPGQSNQPQHF. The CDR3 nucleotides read TGTGCCAGCTCACCACCGGGACAGAGCAATCAGCCCCAGCATTTT.

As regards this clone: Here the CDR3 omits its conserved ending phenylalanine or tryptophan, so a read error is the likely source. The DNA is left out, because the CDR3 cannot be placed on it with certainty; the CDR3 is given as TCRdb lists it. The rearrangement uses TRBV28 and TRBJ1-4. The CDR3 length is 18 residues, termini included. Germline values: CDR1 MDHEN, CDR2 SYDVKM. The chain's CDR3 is CASSLSGCWGRLMKNCFL.

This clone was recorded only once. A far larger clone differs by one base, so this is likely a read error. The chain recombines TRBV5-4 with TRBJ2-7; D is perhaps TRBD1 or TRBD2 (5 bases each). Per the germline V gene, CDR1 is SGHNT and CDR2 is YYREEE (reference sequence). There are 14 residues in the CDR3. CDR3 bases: TGTGCCAGCAGCTTGGACAGGAGGTCCTACGAGCCGTACTTC. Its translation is CASSLDRRSYEPYF.